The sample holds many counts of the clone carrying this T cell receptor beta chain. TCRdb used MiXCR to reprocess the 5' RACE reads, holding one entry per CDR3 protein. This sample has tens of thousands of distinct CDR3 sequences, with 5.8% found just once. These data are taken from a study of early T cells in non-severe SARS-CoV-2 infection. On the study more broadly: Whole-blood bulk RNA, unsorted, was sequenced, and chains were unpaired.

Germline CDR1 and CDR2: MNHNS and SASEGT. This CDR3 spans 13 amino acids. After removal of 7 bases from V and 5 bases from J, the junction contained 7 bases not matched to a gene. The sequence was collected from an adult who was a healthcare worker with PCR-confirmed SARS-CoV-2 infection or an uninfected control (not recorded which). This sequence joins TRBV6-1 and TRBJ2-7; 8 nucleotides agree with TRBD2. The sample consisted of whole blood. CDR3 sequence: CASTERERDEQYF. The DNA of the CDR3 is TGTGCCAGCACAGAGCGGGAGAGGGACGAGCAGTACTTC.